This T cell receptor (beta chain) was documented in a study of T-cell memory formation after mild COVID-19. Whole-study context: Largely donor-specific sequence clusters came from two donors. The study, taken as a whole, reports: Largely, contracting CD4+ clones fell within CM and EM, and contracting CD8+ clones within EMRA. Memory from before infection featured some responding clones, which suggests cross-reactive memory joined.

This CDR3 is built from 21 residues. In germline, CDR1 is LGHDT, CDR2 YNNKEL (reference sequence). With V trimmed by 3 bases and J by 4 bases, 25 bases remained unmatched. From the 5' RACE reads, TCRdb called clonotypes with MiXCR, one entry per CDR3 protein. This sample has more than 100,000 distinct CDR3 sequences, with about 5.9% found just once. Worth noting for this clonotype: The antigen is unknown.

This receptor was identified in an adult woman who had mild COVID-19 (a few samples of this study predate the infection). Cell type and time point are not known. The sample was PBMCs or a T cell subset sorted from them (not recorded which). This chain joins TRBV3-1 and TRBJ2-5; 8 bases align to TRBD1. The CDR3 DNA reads TGTGCCAGCAGCCACCCCAGACAGGGGATCTGGGGTAGAACAAGGGGAGAGACCCAGTACTTC. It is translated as CASSHPRQGIWGRTRGETQYF.